The T cell receptor (beta chain) under discussion was sequenced for a study of blood T cell repertoires in COVID-19. The repertoire was sequenced with immunoSEQ multiplex PCR; TCRdb's copy has only in-frame clones and lacks some. The table shows approximately 160,000 clones, with about 88% occurring only once. V lost 4 bases and J 0 bases, leaving 13 bases between the germline ends. Germline CDR1 reads SGHDT; CDR2 reads YYEEEE. CDR3 size: 15 residues. The source is a woman of 80 years or more with acute or convalescent COVID-19. The sample was peripheral blood. The V gene is TRBV5-6, the J gene TRBJ1-2; D is possibly TRBD1 (6 bases). Written as DNA, the CDR3 is TGTGCCAGCAGCCCACAGGGAAGAGCTAACTATGGCTACACCTTC. This encodes CASSPQGRANYGYTF.